This TCR beta chain was captured in a study of blood T cell repertoires in COVID-19 (dated by TCRdb to the early 2020s). Some background on the complete study: Collaborator samples came from the United States, Italy and Spain and covered acute and convalescent phases of COVID-19. The material from the prospective study consisted of cDNA or gDNA derived from T cells, B-cell-depleted T cells, or PBMCs. Subjects who had been exposed to COVID-19, were actively infected with it, or had recovered from it provided the deeply sampled blood TCRbeta repertoires that made up the dataset. The repertoires were made available in a free public database intended to serve as a resource for research on the immune response to SARS-CoV-2. Samples came from the ongoing ImmuneRACE study (first 160 participants) plus 1,254 subjects from 6 global collaborators. The sample metadata nearly always contained a de-identified subject ID, COVID-19 status, age in years and sex. Where HLA class I and class II types were available, the types were taken from metadata supplied by the sample provider, not from assay-based typing. Overall study outcomes, separate from this receptor: Clinical and demographic metadata were provided uncurated, with the amount varying by source and participant.

Germline trimming amounts to 2 bases on V and 11 bases on J, with 14 as the count of junction bases outside the gene matches. Its CDR3 holds 16 amino acids, cysteine through phenylalanine. The DNA shown is the 48-base CDR3, in frame from base 1. CDR1 and CDR2 are drawn from the germline V gene: MGHRA, YSYEKL. TCRbeta CDR3 regions were amplified from genomic DNA by means of the immunoSEQ Assay, a bias-controlled multiplex PCR. In the original analysis: The number of nucleated cells in each sample was estimated from the amplification of reference gene primers within the assay. To quantify the absolute abundance of each unique TCRbeta CDR3 rearrangement, sequence reads were collapsed and filtered. For each sample, productive Simpson clonality was calculated as the square root of Simpson's diversity index over productive rearrangements. What TCRdb holds here is the immuneACCESS table cut down to in-frame rearrangements. Part of the clones is not present; checked against another copy, under half of the missing clones reflect an unresolved V gene, and the others are unexplained. V and J calls and clone size follow that table, whereas D and trimming were derived from the DNA. The sample yields roughly 250,000 clones; over 90% were counted once. Of the sample, roughly 0.89% falls within the top ten clones.

Concerning this clone itself: Its target antigen remains unknown. No clone much larger than this one lies a single base away; base qualities are absent.

At one collaborating source in Seattle, patients were enrolled during active infection and were followed longitudinally through the course of disease. The collaborating institutions used their own protocols to collect whole blood in K2EDTA tubes. Collaborator samples were shipped for TCRbeta analysis as frozen whole blood, isolated PBMCs, or DNA extracted from either sample type. Specimen: peripheral blood. The sequence derives from a man aged 25-40 years with COVID-19, enrolled during active disease. Rearrangement joined TRBV4-1 to TRBJ1-1; TRBD1 aligns with 10 central bases. The CDR3 protein: CASSQPGKTGGARAFF. In nucleotide form, the sequence is TGCGCCAGCAGCCAACCGGGGAAGACAGGGGGCGCAAGGGCTTTCTTT.